These T cell receptor beta chains were read from a single sample in a study of cytomegalovirus exposure and HLA in healthy donors. TCRdb's table, derived via immunoSEQ multiplex PCR, lists solely in-frame clones and lacks some. The sample holds around 100,000 clones, around 96% seen once. Sequencing input: PBMCs. The source is a woman aged 18-29 years in good health and CMV-seronegative. CDR3s leave out the opening cysteine and the closing phenylalanine or tryptophan. Each record gives: V gene, CDR3 protein.

TRBV6-6 | ASSYYTVRSYGYT
TRBV7-2 | ASSPGGRDEQF
TRBV5-4 | ASSGQVGSGTEAF
TRBV4-2 | ASSQADRLSYEQY
TRBV4-3 | ASSLLAGGLYEQY
TRBV9 | ASSVPGNNSPLH
TRBV19 | ASSLQTGWGEQY
TRBV29-1 | SVLGQPNQPQH
TRBV18 | ASSPRFDSSSTDTQY
TRBV2 | ASNPEFAGEQY
TRBV5-1 | ASSLEGGNTEAF
TRBV4-2 | ASSQDSGFDGDTQY
TRBV7-9 | ASSLGQGNGYT
TRBV27 | ASSSGTGGTSEQF
TRBV5-1 | ASSLPPGTKETQY
TRBV30 | ASRGLAGRLRDEQF
TRBV11-2 | ASSLGGQIGNTIY
TRBV7-3 | ASSLGGIGEAF
TRBV7-3 | ASSSSRASINEQF
TRBV27 | ASSLGGANEKLF
TRBV19 | AAGKEDEQY
TRBV30 | AWSPGTDSYGYT
TRBV7-9 | ASSQDRGGNTIY
TRBV11-3 | ASSDTGDDTEAF
TRBV27 | ASSLSGGRGQPQH
TRBV18 | ASSPDRAPDTQY
TRBV5-1 | ASSSTEGQGQGTEAF
TRBV30 | AWSVAGGYGYT
TRBV28 | ASSLDSLNEKLF
TRBV2 | ASSPTNQPQH
TRBV7-9 | ASSSRQGGYEQY
TRBV4-1 | ASSQVGGPGEKLF
TRBV5-1 | ASSWTGGTGTDTQY
TRBV5-5 | ASSSQVWDSPLH